The rows below give T cell receptor beta chains drawn from one sample of a study of blood T cell repertoires in COVID-19. Sequenced by immunoSEQ multiplex PCR; TCRdb stores in-frame clones only, minus some. This table has tens of thousands of clones, about 86% appearing once. Material: peripheral blood. The receptors originated from a middle-aged man with acute or convalescent COVID-19. Both conserved end residues are part of each CDR3. A D gene is named only where the DNA matches it firmly. Clone size is shown for a subset of rows, as once, few, many or a class of expanded clone.

d_gene,j_gene,v_gene,abundance,CDR3nt,CDR3aa
NA,TRBJ1-4,TRBV6-5,once,TGTGCCAGCAGGGAGGGGTCTTTAACTAATGAAAAACTGTTTTTT,CASREGSLTNEKLFF
TRBD1,TRBJ1-3,TRBV9,NA,TGTGCCAGCAGCGTAGTTGGGACAGGGACTGGAAACACCATATATTTT,CASSVVGTGTGNTIYF
NA,TRBJ1-5,TRBV10-3,NA,TGTGCCATCAGTGAGTCAAGACAGCCAGATCAGCCCCAGCATTTT,CAISESRQPDQPQHF
TRBD1,TRBJ1-5,TRBV7-9,NA,TGTGCCAGCAGCTTAGCGGGCAGGGGGCCGCAGCCCCAGCATTTT,CASSLAGRGPQPQHF
NA,TRBJ2-1,TRBV10-3,NA,TGTGCCATCAGTGAGTCGAACGGAGCCCCTTACAATGAGCAGTTCTTC,CAISESNGAPYNEQFF
NA,TRBJ1-6,TRBV11-2,NA,TGTGCCAGCAGCTTAGATCCGGGAATTTCACCCCTCCACTTT,CASSLDPGISPLHF
NA,TRBJ2-3,TRBV9,NA,TGTGCCAGCAGCCCAGGGACTTCAGAGGGTACGCAGTATTTT,CASSPGTSEGTQYF
TRBD1,TRBJ2-5,TRBV7-9,once,TGTGCCAGCAGCGCGACAGGGGGCCAAGAGACCCAGTACTTC,CASSATGGQETQYF
NA,TRBJ2-7,TRBV27,once,TGTGCCAGCAGTCCCCGCTACGAGCAGTACTTC,CASSPRYEQYF
NA,TRBJ2-3,TRBV15,NA,TGTGCCACCAGCAGAGATAGTGGGCGGGACACAGATACGCAGTATTTT,CATSRDSGRDTDTQYF
TRBD2,TRBJ2-5,TRBV30,NA,TGTGCCTGGACGCCCGTAGCGGGGGGGGAGACCCAGTACTTC,CAWTPVAGGETQYF
NA,TRBJ1-6,TRBV30,NA,TGTGCCTGGAGTGTACAATTCGGGAATTCACCCCTCCACTTT,CAWSVQFGNSPLHF